This entry lists 17 T cell receptor beta chains sequenced from one sample in a study of regulatory T cells in long-lasting Graves disease. Indicated time point: newly diagnosed GD, antithyroid drugs for less than 3 months. After RNA was extracted from PBMCs, the TCR library was made from it. Assembly of TCR beta libraries relied on iRepertoire HTBI primers together with Arm-PCR of CDR3 regions. TCRdb re-analysed the multiplex PCR reads in MiXCR, keeping a single row per CDR3 protein. The data contain 380,000 or so distinct CDR3 sequences, about a sixth of them singletons. This sample was also put to use in a study of T cells in Graves' hyperthyroidism and ophthalmopathy.

The sequencing used peripheral blood mononuclear cells (PBMCs), collected at new diagnosis, from a patient treated with antithyroid drugs. The receptors were gathered from a woman aged 18-29 years with Graves disease.

This clonotype was counted ten times or more. This rearrangement joins TRBV27 to TRBJ2-1; perhaps TRBD1 as D (6 bases). V was shortened by 5 bases and J by 5 bases, with 13 bases between the two germline ends. This CDR3 contains 14 residues. Germline lookup yields CDR1 MNHEY and CDR2 SMNVEV (reference sequence). This chain's CDR3 is CASSRQALHNEQFF. The CDR3 region has the DNA TGTGCCAGCAGTAGACAGGCCTTACACAATGAGCAGTTCTTC.

At least ten counts were recorded for this clonotype. This chain joins TRBV20-1 and TRBJ2-7, with 7 nucleotides matching TRBD2. V was pared by 3 bases and J by 4 bases, with 9 bases of the junction left unmatched. The CDR3 has 14 amino acids. CDR1 DFQATT and CDR2 SNEGSKA come from the germline V gene (reference sequence). The CDR3 nucleotides read TGCAGTGCTAGGGTCCGCCGGGGGGTTTACGAGCAGTACTTC. It translates to CSARVRRGVYEQYF.

This clonotype was detected ten times or more. The chain links TRBV27 to TRBJ2-7; 7 nucleotides line up with TRBD2. The J segment lost 3 bases and the V segment lost 5 bases, leaving 10 bases of the junction unmatched. The CDR3 covers 15 residues. Germline assignment: CDR1 MNHEY and CDR2 SMNVEV (reference sequence). CDR3 in amino acids: CASSPLKGEGYEQYF. CDR3 nucleotide sequence: TGTGCCAGCAGTCCTTTAAAAGGGGAGGGCTACGAGCAGTACTTC.

This clonotype showed up many times. The V and J genes are TRBV18 and TRBJ2-3; D gene uncertain. Germline lookup yields CDR1 KGHSH and CDR2 LQKENI. CDR3 size: 13 residues. Trimming took off 3 bases at V and 6 bases at J, with 10 bases between the two ends. The chain's CDR3 is CASSPAGEDTQYF. The CDR3 DNA follows: TGTGCCAGCTCACCGGCAGGCGAGGATACGCAGTATTTT.

This chain connects TRBV18 to TRBJ1-1; D is uncertain. The V and J ends lost 2 bases and 0 bases respectively, with 7 bases between them. CDR3 length equals 14 residues. The germline CDR1 and CDR2 sequences are KGHSH and LQKENI. The CDR3 protein is CASSPSQMNTEAFF. The CDR3 DNA is TGTGCCAGCTCACCATCCCAAATGAACACTGAAGCTTTCTTT.

This clonotype occurred a few times. The rearrangement uses TRBV30 and TRBJ1-1; possible D gene TRBD1, 5 bases. Looked up from germline, CDR1 is GTSNPN and CDR2 is SVGIG (reference sequence). This CDR3 is 16 amino acids long. V gave up 0 bases and J gave up 6 bases, with 20 bases separating them. CDR3 DNA sequence: TGTGCCTGGAGTGTACTTCGTAAGGGACCAAACGCTGAAGCTTTCTTT. Its translation is CAWSVLRKGPNAEAFF.

This clonotype was picked up many times. The V gene is TRBV6-1, the J gene TRBJ2-1; D might be TRBD1 (6 bases). V lost 6 bases to trimming and J lost 0 bases, with 12 bases between them. CDR3 length equals 15 residues. Germline V gene lookup returns CDR1 MNHNS and CDR2 SASEGT. CDR3 bases: TGTGCCAGCAGAGCAACAGGGAGCTCCTACAATGAGCAGTTCTTC. Translation gives CASRATGSSYNEQFF.

This clonotype was counted many times. The chain has TRBV6-5 and TRBJ2-1; 7 bases are a match to TRBD2. Germline values: CDR1 MNHEY, CDR2 SVGAGI. After removal of 2 bases from V and 3 bases from J, the junction contained 7 bases not matched to a gene. The CDR3 has 16 residues. CDR3: CASSYIAGDLYNEQFF. CDR3 sequence (DNA): TGTGCCAGCAGTTACATCGCGGGGGACCTCTACAATGAGCAGTTCTTC.

This chain connects TRBV12-3 or TRBV12-4 to TRBJ2-3; 11 nucleotides line up with TRBD2. The CDR3 runs to 16 residues. J gave up 0 bases and V 5 bases, and 4 bases lay outside the gene matches. The CDR3 DNA reads TGTGCCAGCAGTGCTAGACTAGCGGGGAGCACAGATACGCAGTATTTT. It encodes CASSARLAGSTDTQYF.

This clonotype was seen many times. J is TRBJ2-7 and V is TRBV20-1, with D unresolved. The V end lost 3 bases, the J end lost 2 bases, and 14 bases lay between the germline ends. Germline V gives CDR1 DFQATT, CDR2 SNEGSKA (reference sequence). This CDR3 region has 14 residues. CDR3: CSARAQSGTYEQYF. CDR3 in DNA: TGCAGTGCTAGGGCACAGTCCGGCACCTACGAGCAGTACTTC.

A remark on this clonotype: Relative to the germline gene, one junction end is altered; a read error may explain this. The chain couples TRBV20-1 to TRBJ2-2, with 8 bases aligning to TRBD1. The CDR3 loop spans 16 amino acids. The germline CDR1 and CDR2 sequences are DFQATT and SNEGSKA (reference sequence). The chain's CDR3 is CSARARGRGLTGGLFF. The DNA for the CDR3 is TGCAGTGCTAGAGCGCGGGGCAGGGGGCTTACCGGGGGGCTGTTTTTT.

Concerning this clonotype itself: A far larger clone is one base from this, pointing to a likely read error. The chain couples TRBV2 to TRBJ2-1; tentatively, D is TRBD1 or TRBD2 (5 bases each). The germline CDR1 and CDR2 sequences are SNHLY and FYNNEI. V shed 2 bases and J shed 10 bases, with 18 bases lying between them. The CDR3 runs to 15 residues. CDR3 sequence: CASSEFRRSRDEQFF. CDR3 DNA sequence: TGTGCCAGCAGTGAATTCAGGCGCTCACGGGACGAGCAGTTCTTC.

This clonotype occurred a few times. The chain joins TRBV13 to TRBJ2-7, with TRBD1 as a possible D gene (5 bases). Per the germline V gene, CDR1 is PRHDT and CDR2 is FYEKMQ (reference sequence). V was cut by 5 bases and J by 0 bases, with 11 bases left in between. The CDR3 covers 14 residues. The CDR3 loop reads CASSQWTSSYEQYF. CDR3 nucleotides: TGTGCCAGCAGCCAATGGACATCCTCCTACGAGCAGTACTTC.

The V gene is TRBV7-3, the J gene TRBJ2-1, with TRBD1 matching 10 bases. The V gene's germline CDR1 is SGHTA and CDR2 FQGTGA. The CDR3 length is 15 residues. The J segment lost 7 bases and the V segment lost 3 bases, leaving 6 bases of the junction unmatched. The CDR3 bases are TGTGCCAGCAGCTTGACAGGGGGCGCGTGGAATGAGCAGTTCTTC. Its translation is CASSLTGGAWNEQFF.

This clonotype was recorded at least ten times. This chain joins TRBV3-1 and TRBJ1-1; D remains ambiguous. The CDR3 covers 12 residues. Germline lookup yields CDR1 LGHDT and CDR2 YNNKEL (reference sequence). Between the trimmed V and J ends, which lost 1 base and 8 bases, there was a span of 8 bases. CDR3 region: CASSQGRNEAFF. DNA of the CDR3: TGTGCCAGCAGCCAAGGACGGAACGAAGCTTTCTTT.

DNA for the CDR3: TGTGCCAGCAGCTTAAGTGCGGGAAATAGCAATCAGCCCCAGCATTTT. Translated, it gives CASSLSAGNSNQPQHF. The rearrangement joins TRBV7-3 to TRBJ1-5; D is ambiguous. Per germline, CDR1 SGHTA and CDR2 FQGTGA. The CDR3 contains 16 residues. Between the trimmed V and J ends, which lost 1 base and 0 bases, there was a span of 10 bases.

CDR3 nucleotides: TGTGCCACCAGTGATTTCGGCAGGGGGCAAGAGACCCAGTACTTC. It encodes CATSDFGRGQETQYF. The J gene is TRBJ2-5, the V gene TRBV24-1; 7 bases are a match to TRBD1. The CDR3 covers 15 residues. Trimming at V came to 1 base and at J to 2 bases, leaving 3 bases not matched to a gene. The V gene's germline CDR1 is KGHDR and CDR2 SFDVKD.